This TCR beta chain was obtained from a study of cytotoxic CD8 clonotypes in ibrutinib-treated CLL. Findings and caveats of the study: The clonality went up when patients responded to ibrutinib and dropped back toward baseline at progression. Patients had baseline clonality above age-matched healthy donors, and this clonality moved with circulating CD8+ T-cell counts.

Deep sequencing aimed at 1 in 200,000 to 1 in 1 million T cells' resolution. Using immunoSEQ multiplex PCR, the repertoire was profiled, and TCRdb retains in-frame clones only, with some absent. The sample yields 270,000 or so clones, 76% seen once. As regards this clone: The target antigen is unknown.

Germline CDR1 reads SNHLY; CDR2 reads FYNNEI. With V trimmed by 7 bases and J by 2 bases, 9 bases remained unmatched. The CDR3 covers 15 residues. The rearrangement joins TRBV2 to TRBJ2-7; TRBD2 matches at 9 bases. The TCR was taken from a human donor with chronic lymphocytic leukemia. The sequencing here drew on PBMCs, taken at disease progression, from a patient treated with ibrutinib. The CDR3 DNA sequence: TGTGCCAGCATAGGCACGACTAGCGGCCCCTACGAGCAGTACTTC. This sequence encodes CASIGTTSGPYEQYF.